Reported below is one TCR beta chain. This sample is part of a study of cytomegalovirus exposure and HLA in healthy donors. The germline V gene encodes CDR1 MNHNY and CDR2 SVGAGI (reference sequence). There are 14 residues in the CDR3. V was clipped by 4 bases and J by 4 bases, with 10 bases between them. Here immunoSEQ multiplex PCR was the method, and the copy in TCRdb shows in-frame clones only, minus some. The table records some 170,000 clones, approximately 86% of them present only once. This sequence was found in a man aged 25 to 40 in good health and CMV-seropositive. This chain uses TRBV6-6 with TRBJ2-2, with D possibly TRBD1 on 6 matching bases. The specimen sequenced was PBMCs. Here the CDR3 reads CASSSRTATGELFF. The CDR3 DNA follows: TGTGCCAGCAGTTCCCGGACAGCCACCGGGGAGCTGTTTTTT.